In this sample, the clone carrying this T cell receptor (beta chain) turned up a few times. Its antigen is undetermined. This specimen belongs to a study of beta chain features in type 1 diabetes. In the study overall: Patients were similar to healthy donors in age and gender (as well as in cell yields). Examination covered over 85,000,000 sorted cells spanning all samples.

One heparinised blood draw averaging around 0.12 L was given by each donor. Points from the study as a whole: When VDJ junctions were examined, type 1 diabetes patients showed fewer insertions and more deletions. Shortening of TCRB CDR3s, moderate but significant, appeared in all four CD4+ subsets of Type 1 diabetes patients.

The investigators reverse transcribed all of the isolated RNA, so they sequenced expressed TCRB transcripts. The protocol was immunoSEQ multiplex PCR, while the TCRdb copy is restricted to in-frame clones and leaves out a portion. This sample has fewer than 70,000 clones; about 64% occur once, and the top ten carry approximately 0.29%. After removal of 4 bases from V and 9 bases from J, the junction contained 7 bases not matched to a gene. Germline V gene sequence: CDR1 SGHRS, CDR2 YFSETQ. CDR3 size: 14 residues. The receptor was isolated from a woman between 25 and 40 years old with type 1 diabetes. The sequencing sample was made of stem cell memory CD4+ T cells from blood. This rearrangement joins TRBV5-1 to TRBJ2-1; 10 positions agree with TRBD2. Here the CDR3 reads CASSLRLAGSEQFF. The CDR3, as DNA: TGCGCCAGCAGCCTTCGACTAGCGGGTAGTGAGCAGTTCTTC.